Each of the 6 T cell receptor beta chains below was sequenced from the same sample in a study of cytomegalovirus exposure and HLA in healthy donors. The data were produced by immunoSEQ multiplex PCR, yet TCRdb's version contains in-frame clones alone and is incomplete. The table includes about 260,000 clones, 80% to 95% detected once. The sequencing input was PBMCs. The receptors shown here come from a woman aged 25 to 45 in good health and CMV-seronegative.

The chain recombines TRBV5-1 with TRBJ1-2; the D is unclear. This CDR3 is built from 14 residues. V gave up 7 bases and J gave up 6 bases, with 19 bases separating them. The germline V gene has CDR1 SGHRS and CDR2 YFSETQ. CDR3 in DNA: TGCGCCAGCGGGCCAGGAGGGCTGGGCGATGGCTACACCTTC. Its translation is CASGPGGLGDGYTF.

This clone has a handful of counts. The J gene is TRBJ2-7, the V gene TRBV4-3; perhaps TRBD2 as D (6 bases). Trimming took off 3 bases at V and 3 bases at J, with 18 bases between the two ends. The CDR3 has 16 amino acids. Germline CDR1 LGHNA, CDR2 YSLEER. Here the CDR3 DNA reads TGCGCCAGCAGCCAGGGACTGGGACTGCTGAACTACGAGCAGTACTTC. It yields the protein CASSQGLGLLNYEQYF.

The gene calls are TRBV18 and TRBJ2-1; 8 positions agree with TRBD2. Trimming took 5 bases from V and 5 from J; bases not matched to a gene: 8. The CDR3 totals 15 residues. Germline CDR1 is KGHSH and CDR2 is LQKENI. CDR3 loop: CASSGRLALNNEQFF. The CDR3 DNA sequence: TGTGCCAGCTCAGGGAGACTAGCGCTCAACAATGAGCAGTTCTTC.

This clone was observed a few times. J is TRBJ2-5 and V is TRBV29-1; possibly TRBD2 for D (7 bases). The germline V gene encodes CDR1 SQVTM and CDR2 ANQGSEA. CDR3 length: 13 residues. The CDR3 is CGAGTMVGETQYF. CDR3 DNA sequence: TGCGGAGCGGGGACAATGGTTGGGGAGACCCAGTACTTC.

The chain joins TRBV11-2 to TRBJ2-7, with 7 bases that match TRBD1. Germline V lookup: CDR1 SGHAT, CDR2 FQNNGV. V dropped 6 bases and J dropped 4; count of bases not matched to a gene: 9. The CDR3 loop spans 14 amino acids. CDR3 sequence (DNA): TGTGCCAGCAGTAGACAGGGCTACGGTTACGAGCAGTACTTC. It specifies CASSRQGYGYEQYF.

The chain uses TRBV28 and TRBJ2-7, with D maybe TRBD2 (6 bases). From germline, CDR1 is MDHEN and CDR2 SYDVKM. The CDR3 loop spans 14 amino acids. Trimming shortened V by 8 bases and J by 0 bases, and 14 bases separated the two germline ends. The CDR3 sequence is CASLPGGVSYEQYF. The CDR3 DNA is TGTGCCAGCCTCCCCGGCGGGGTCTCCTACGAGCAGTACTTC. The variable domain in full, with the rest retrieved from reference TRBV28 and TRBJ2-7, is DVKVTQSSRYLVKRTGEKVFLECVQDMDHENMFWYRQDPGLGLRLIYFSYDVKMKEKGDIPEGYSVSREKKERFSLILESASTNQTSMYLCASLPGGVSYEQYFGPGTRLTVT.